This is a list of T cell receptor beta chains from one sample in a study of blood T cell repertoires in COVID-19. The protocol was immunoSEQ multiplex PCR, while the TCRdb copy is restricted to in-frame clones and leaves out a portion. The table records about 200,000 clones, 65% to 90% of them present only once. Sequences were obtained from peripheral blood. Receptors were obtained from an elderly man with acute or convalescent COVID-19. The CDR3 runs from the conserved cysteine through the conserved F or W. Fields, in order: V gene, clone size, D gene, J gene, CDR3 protein, CDR3 DNA. The D gene is left open where the match is weak. Part of the rows lack a size; the others show once, few, many or a class for expanded clones.

>TRBV23-1|.|.|TRBJ1-2
CAGFRGGYGYTF
TGCGCCGGCTTCCGAGGGGGCTATGGCTACACCTTC
>TRBV30|.|TRBD1|TRBJ2-1
CAWSLGDRATDEQFF
TGTGCCTGGAGTTTGGGAGACAGGGCTACGGATGAGCAGTTCTTC
>TRBV28|once|TRBD1|TRBJ2-2
CASTKGQGQVPRTGELFF
TGTGCCAGCACGAAGGGGCAGGGACAGGTTCCGAGAACCGGGGAGCTGTTTTTT
>TRBV29-1|.|TRBD2|TRBJ2-5
CSVGTRTQETQYF
TGCAGCGTCGGGACTAGAACCCAAGAGACCCAGTACTTC
>TRBV29-1|.|TRBD1|TRBJ1-1
CSVASGQEAFF
TGCAGCGTTGCTTCGGGACAGGAAGCTTTCTTT
>TRBV19|.|.|TRBJ2-1
CASSISHSGSGYNEQFF
TGTGCCAGTAGTATAAGTCATAGCGGATCTGGGTACAATGAGCAGTTCTTC
>TRBV5-4|few|.|TRBJ1-3
CASSRDTYSGNTIYF
TGTGCCAGCAGCCGGGACACTTACTCTGGAAACACCATATATTTT
>TRBV11-2|few|TRBD1|TRBJ2-2
CASSNSDRGRSGELFF
TGTGCCAGCAGCAACTCGGACAGGGGGCGGAGCGGGGAGCTGTTTTTT
>TRBV24-1|.|.|TRBJ2-1
CATSDPRQVVNEQFF
TGTGCCACCAGTGACCCTCGACAGGTTGTCAATGAGCAGTTCTTC
>TRBV9|once|.|TRBJ1-1
CASSVASHNTEAFF
TGTGCCAGCAGCGTAGCTAGTCACAACACTGAAGCTTTCTTT
>TRBV5-5|once|.|TRBJ2-6
CASSLAGSGANVLTF
TGTGCCAGCAGCTTGGCGGGAAGTGGGGCCAACGTCCTGACTTTC
>TRBV15|.|.|TRBJ2-5
CATSTWGQGRETQYF
TGTGCCACCAGCACCTGGGGCCAGGGGAGAGAGACCCAGTACTTC
>TRBV2|.|.|TRBJ1-3
CASSERPGNPGGNTIYF
TGTGCCAGCAGTGAAAGACCCGGCAACCCGGGTGGAAACACCATATATTTT
>TRBV9|.|TRBD1|TRBJ1-6
CASSLLPGTDNSPLHF
TGTGCCAGCAGCCTCTTACCCGGGACAGATAATTCACCCCTCCACTTT
>TRBV6-5|.|.|TRBJ2-1
CASSSGERNYNEQFF
TGTGCCAGCAGCTCAGGGGAGCGGAACTACAATGAGCAGTTCTTC
>TRBV21-1|few|.|TRBJ1-5
CASSKGSDRLDQPQHF
TGTGCCAGCAGCAAAGGATCTGACAGGCTGGATCAGCCCCAGCATTTT
>TRBV28|.|TRBD2|TRBJ2-1
CASSSSGTTEQFF
TGTGCCAGCAGTTCCTCCGGGACTACAGAGCAGTTCTTC